These 4 T cell receptor beta chains originate from one sample sequenced in a study of breast tumors, draining lymph nodes, adjacent tissues. Breast cancer patients provided tissue from their axillary draining lymph nodes. TCRdb ran MiXCR on the multiplex PCR reads and lists one entry per CDR3 protein. The sample has around 150,000 distinct CDR3 sequences; 30% to 35% are singletons. Material: axillary lymph node tissue. Every receptor here comes from a female donor with breast cancer. Some clones in this sample may be carry-over from other donors' samples.

This clonotype was seen at least ten times. The chain uses TRBV27 and TRBJ2-5; no clear D. The CDR3 spans 13 residues. Trimming removed 5 bases from V and 5 bases from J, with 12 bases in between. Germline-derived CDR1 and CDR2 are MNHEY and SMNVEV (reference sequence). The CDR3 is CASSQLNRETQYF. CDR3 nucleotides: TGTGCCAGCAGTCAACTAAATAGGGAGACCCAGTACTTC.

This chain links TRBV29-1 with TRBJ1-3; D is uncertain. Per germline, CDR1 SQVTM and CDR2 ANQGSEA. With 1 base removed from V and 8 bases from J, the gap between germline ends came to 15 bases. The CDR3 loop spans 14 amino acids. CDR3 amino acids: CSVEATPNGYTIYF. The CDR3 DNA sequence: TGCAGCGTTGAAGCTACCCCGAACGGCTACACCATATATTTT. The whole variable domain, filled in from reference TRBV29-1 and TRBJ1-3, reads SAVISQKPSRDICQRGTSLTIQCQVDSQVTMMFWYRQQPGQSLTLIATANQGSEATYESGFVIDKFPISRPNLTFSTLTVSNMSPEDSSIYLCSVEATPNGYTIYFGEGSWLTVV.

This clonotype was detected ten times or more. The CDR3 spells CSARDPRGTQPQHF. CDR3 sequence (DNA): TGCAGTGCTAGAGACCCCAGGGGGACACAGCCCCAGCATTTT. This sequence joins TRBV20-1 and TRBJ1-5; TRBD1 agrees at 7 bases. CDR1 is DFQATT and CDR2 is SNEGSKA in the germline V gene (reference sequence). The CDR3 totals 14 residues. After removal of 0 bases from V and 7 bases from J, the junction contained 6 bases not matched to a gene.

This clonotype was recorded at least ten times. The chain joins TRBV10-3 to TRBJ1-4; 9 bases map to TRBD1. V trimming: 6 bases; J trimming: 6 bases; junction bases outside the gene matches: 5. Germline CDR1 and CDR2: ENHRY and SYGVKD. This CDR3 is built from 14 residues. CDR3 bases: TGTGCCATCAGACAGGGGGCCGAAGATGAAAAACTGTTTTTT. It codes for CAIRQGAEDEKLFF.